Reported below is one TCR beta chain. CDR3 length: 20 residues. Trimming cost V 4 bases and J 0 bases; bases outside gene matches: 17. Germline V lookup: CDR1 MDHEN, CDR2 SYDVKM. Data came from immunoSEQ multiplex PCR; TCRdb stores just in-frame clones and leaves some out. The profile shows some 250,000 clones, approximately 82% of them singletons. Participants had their cohort set by participant-reported clinical history. This sample was included in a study of blood T cell repertoires in COVID-19. The overall study: Samples came from the United States, Italy and Spain, spanning acute and convalescent COVID-19. PBMCs, B-cell-depleted T cells, or T cells were the source of the cDNA or gDNA that made up the material.

The material sequenced was PBMCs or T cells enriched from blood (not recorded which). This receptor was obtained from a man aged 35-49 years who had recovered from COVID-19. This rearrangement joins TRBV28 to TRBJ2-3; 9 nucleotides align to TRBD2. CDR3 DNA sequence: TGTGCCAGCAGTTCACCCATAGTTGTGACTAGCGGACGGAGCACAGATACGCAGTATTTT. Residues: CASSSPIVVTSGRSTDTQYF. Filled out from reference TRBV28 and TRBJ2-3, the complete variable domain reads DVKVTQSSRYLVKRTGEKVFLECVQDMDHENMFWYRQDPGLGLRLIYFSYDVKMKEKGDIPEGYSVSREKKERFSLILESASTNQTSMYLCASSSPIVVTSGRSTDTQYFGPGTRLTVL.